Listed below are T cell receptor beta chains from one sample, sequenced in a study of immune evolution from preneoplasia to lung adenocarcinoma. Clones were read by immunoSEQ multiplex PCR, and TCRdb kept only the in-frame ones, dropping some. In the table there are fewer than 10,000 clones, more than 75% of which are singletons. Source material: FFPE lung adenocarcinoma in situ tissue. The receptors were gathered from a person of 80 years or more with lung adenocarcinoma. Each CDR3 is given with its conserved first and last residue. Clone size appears in some rows only: once, few, many, or a class for an expanded clone.

CDR3aa: CASGLRQENTGELFF
abundance: NA
v_gene: TRBV9
j_gene: TRBJ2-2

CDR3aa: CASSQGDRGADTQYF
abundance: NA
v_gene: TRBV4-1
j_gene: TRBJ2-3

CDR3aa: CASSAPGQGNYEQYF
abundance: few
v_gene: TRBV19
j_gene: TRBJ2-7

CDR3aa: CASRKSQVINYGYTF
abundance: NA
v_gene: TRBV11-2
j_gene: TRBJ1-2

CDR3aa: CASSLWLLAVGGRQYF
abundance: NA
v_gene: TRBV7-8
j_gene: TRBJ2-3

CDR3aa: CASSTAGPPETQYF
abundance: few
v_gene: TRBV7-9
j_gene: TRBJ2-5

CDR3aa: CASSLSGSGYNEQFF
abundance: NA
v_gene: TRBV7-2
j_gene: TRBJ2-1

CDR3aa: CASSYGQRETQYF
abundance: NA
v_gene: TRBV7-8
j_gene: TRBJ2-5

CDR3aa: CASGGGQPNEKLFF
abundance: NA
v_gene: TRBV18
j_gene: TRBJ1-4

CDR3aa: CASSLDSYGYTF
abundance: few
v_gene: TRBV6-6
j_gene: TRBJ1-2

CDR3aa: CASSEQGYGYTF
abundance: NA
v_gene: TRBV6-1
j_gene: TRBJ1-2

CDR3aa: CASSQETGGTYNSPLHF
abundance: NA
v_gene: TRBV14
j_gene: TRBJ1-6

CDR3aa: CASSQDWSGGGTDTQYF
abundance: NA
v_gene: TRBV4-1
j_gene: TRBJ2-3

CDR3aa: CASSRTGYSPLHF
abundance: few
v_gene: TRBV19
j_gene: TRBJ1-6

CDR3aa: CASSPISGGQYF
abundance: NA
v_gene: TRBV18
j_gene: TRBJ2-5

CDR3aa: CASSFGGGNEQYF
abundance: NA
v_gene: TRBV5-6
j_gene: TRBJ2-7

CDR3aa: CASSQISSGGSYEQYF
abundance: NA
v_gene: TRBV4-1
j_gene: TRBJ2-7

CDR3aa: CASSPTGVEQYF
abundance: NA
v_gene: TRBV27
j_gene: TRBJ2-7

CDR3aa: CASCEVWNTEAFF
abundance: NA
v_gene: TRBV6-5
j_gene: TRBJ1-1

CDR3aa: CASSSGQGLSQPQHF
abundance: NA
v_gene: TRBV28
j_gene: TRBJ1-5

CDR3aa: CASSPQTLGYEQYF
abundance: few
v_gene: TRBV28
j_gene: TRBJ2-7

CDR3aa: CASSLTSSSGTLHF
abundance: NA
v_gene: TRBV5-4
j_gene: TRBJ1-6

CDR3aa: CAISERQGGEETQYF
abundance: NA
v_gene: TRBV10-3
j_gene: TRBJ2-5

CDR3aa: CASSQDGAVYYEQYF
abundance: NA
v_gene: TRBV4-1
j_gene: TRBJ2-7

CDR3aa: CATAGRLRTDTQYF
abundance: NA
v_gene: TRBV7-2
j_gene: TRBJ2-3

CDR3aa: CASSLPGAMRMEQYF
abundance: NA
v_gene: TRBV5-4
j_gene: TRBJ2-7

CDR3aa: CASSQGADRVTGELFF
abundance: medium-sized
v_gene: TRBV4-3
j_gene: TRBJ2-2

CDR3aa: CASSAYTGGAYNEQFF
abundance: NA
v_gene: TRBV6-1
j_gene: TRBJ2-1

CDR3aa: CASSLGQGRGDTQYF
abundance: NA
v_gene: TRBV7-8
j_gene: TRBJ2-3

CDR3aa: CASSLMGFEQYF
abundance: once
v_gene: TRBV13
j_gene: TRBJ2-7

CDR3aa: CAISESFRETQYF
abundance: NA
v_gene: TRBV10-3
j_gene: TRBJ2-5

CDR3aa: CARSMTPGTGLYEQYF
abundance: NA
v_gene: TRBV25-1
j_gene: TRBJ2-7

CDR3aa: CASSQGHGELFF
abundance: NA
v_gene: TRBV4-3
j_gene: TRBJ2-2

CDR3aa: CASRSRDRGDEQFF
abundance: NA
v_gene: TRBV6-5
j_gene: TRBJ2-1

CDR3aa: CASSSDPSDTQYF
abundance: NA
v_gene: TRBV7-6
j_gene: TRBJ2-3

CDR3aa: CASSSSGGSYEQYF
abundance: once
v_gene: TRBV28
j_gene: TRBJ2-7

CDR3aa: CASSPGTTHNEQFF
abundance: NA
v_gene: TRBV27
j_gene: TRBJ2-1

CDR3aa: CAWSVRGTGDEKLFF
abundance: NA
v_gene: TRBV30
j_gene: TRBJ1-4

CDR3aa: CASSLGAGIYGYTF
abundance: NA
v_gene: TRBV13
j_gene: TRBJ1-2

CDR3aa: CASSPTSPLTGATELFF
abundance: NA
v_gene: TRBV18
j_gene: TRBJ2-2

CDR3aa: CASSRETYTGELFF
abundance: NA
v_gene: TRBV6-1
j_gene: TRBJ2-2

CDR3aa: CASSINYGYTF
abundance: NA
v_gene: TRBV19
j_gene: TRBJ1-2

CDR3aa: CASSLISHSYNSPLHF
abundance: once
v_gene: TRBV5-6
j_gene: TRBJ1-6

CDR3aa: CASSLSAGSTDTQYF
abundance: NA
v_gene: TRBV4-3
j_gene: TRBJ2-3

CDR3aa: CASSWGTGDNQPQHF
abundance: NA
v_gene: TRBV7-6
j_gene: TRBJ1-5

CDR3aa: CASRLGGGYTF
abundance: NA
v_gene: TRBV25-1
j_gene: TRBJ1-2

CDR3aa: CASSSGLAKDNEQFF
abundance: few
v_gene: TRBV5-4
j_gene: TRBJ2-1

CDR3aa: CSFRTGETEAFF
abundance: NA
v_gene: TRBV29-1
j_gene: TRBJ1-1

CDR3aa: CASSMVSGGYGYTF
abundance: NA
v_gene: TRBV19
j_gene: TRBJ1-2

CDR3aa: CASSISGILHGYTF
abundance: NA
v_gene: TRBV19
j_gene: TRBJ1-2

CDR3aa: CARSRGDSGNTIYF
abundance: NA
v_gene: TRBV2
j_gene: TRBJ1-3